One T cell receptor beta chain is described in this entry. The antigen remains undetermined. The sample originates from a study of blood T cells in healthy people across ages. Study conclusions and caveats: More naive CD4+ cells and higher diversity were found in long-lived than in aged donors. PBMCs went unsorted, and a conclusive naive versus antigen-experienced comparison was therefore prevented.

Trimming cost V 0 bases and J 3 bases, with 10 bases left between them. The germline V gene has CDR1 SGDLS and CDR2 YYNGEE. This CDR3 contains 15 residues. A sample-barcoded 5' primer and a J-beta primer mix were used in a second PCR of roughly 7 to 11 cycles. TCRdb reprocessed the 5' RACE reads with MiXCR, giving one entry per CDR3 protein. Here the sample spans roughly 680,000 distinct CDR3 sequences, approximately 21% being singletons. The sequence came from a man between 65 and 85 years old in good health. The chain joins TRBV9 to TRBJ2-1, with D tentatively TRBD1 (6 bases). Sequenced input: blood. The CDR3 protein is CASSVGGGVYNEQFF. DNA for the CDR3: TGTGCCAGCAGCGTAGGAGGGGGAGTCTACAATGAGCAGTTCTTC.